The 30 T cell receptor beta chains presented below share a single source sample, sequenced in a study of a mutant IDH1 vaccine in newly diagnosed glioma. Time point reported: baseline, week 1 (first vaccination visit). Treatment given: pre-vaccination baseline after standard-of-care therapy. TCRdb keeps only in-frame clones here, not all; method: immunoSEQ multiplex PCR. The repertoire holds over 25,000 clones, with about 85% as singletons. Here the sequenced sample was PBMCs, taken from a glioma patient treated with radiotherapy, temozolomide or both. Receptors originate from a woman aged 40 to 50 with glioma.

This clone has a single count. V and J are TRBV4-3 and TRBJ1-2, with TRBD1 matching over 9 bases. There are 17 residues in the CDR3. The junction had 10 bases not matched to a gene; V was cut back by 1 base and J by 4 bases. From germline, CDR1 is LGHNA and CDR2 YSLEER. The CDR3 reads CASSQGVGTGSGYGYTF. CDR3 nucleotides: TGCGCCAGCAGCCAAGGTGTGGGGACAGGGTCGGGCTATGGCTACACCTTC.

The chain is built from TRBV28 and TRBJ1-4, with D possibly being TRBD1 (6 bases). Trimming took 6 bases from V and 5 from J, leaving 22 bases between them. CDR1 and CDR2 (germline): MDHEN, SYDVKM. This CDR3 is 17 amino acids long. This chain's CDR3 is CASRYHPQGIRNEKLFF. The CDR3 DNA is TGTGCCAGCAGATACCACCCGCAGGGGATACGGAATGAAAAACTGTTTTTT.

This rearrangement joins TRBV5-1 to TRBJ1-1; possible D gene TRBD1, 6 bases. This CDR3 is 15 amino acids long. Per the germline V gene, CDR1 is SGHRS and CDR2 is YFSETQ. Between the trimmed V and J ends, which lost 5 bases and 1 base, there was a span of 15 bases. CDR3 sequence: CASRPSGVTNTEAFF. In DNA form, the CDR3 reads TGCGCCAGCAGGCCTTCAGGGGTTACGAACACTGAAGCTTTCTTT.

This chain joins TRBV5-5 and TRBJ1-1; 7 positions agree with TRBD1. The trim removed 4 bases at V and 0 bases at J, leaving 9 bases unmatched. CDR3 length: 16 amino acids. Germline V CDR1 and CDR2: SGHKS, YYEKEE (reference sequence). CDR3 sequence: CASSLDWDSMNTEAFF. In nucleotides, the CDR3 is TGTGCCAGCAGCCTAGACTGGGACAGCATGAACACTGAAGCTTTCTTT.

The chain combines TRBV7-2 with TRBJ1-2; 9 positions match TRBD1. Germline CDR1 SGHTA, CDR2 FQGNSA. This CDR3 contains 15 residues. Trimming at V came to 5 bases and at J to 9 bases, leaving 13 bases not matched to a gene. CDR3 bases: TGTGCCAGCAGCCAACAGGGGGCGCTCCCCAATAGCTACACCTTC. It translates to CASSQQGALPNSYTF.

The chain uses TRBV7-2 and TRBJ2-1; D is perhaps TRBD2 (5 bases). Looked up from germline, CDR1 is SGHTA and CDR2 is FQGNSA. The CDR3 runs 12 residues. The V and J ends lost 6 bases and 7 bases respectively, with 10 bases between them. CDR3 region: CASRLGGNEQFF. The CDR3 bases are TGTGCCAGCAGACTAGGTGGGAATGAGCAGTTCTTC.

The chain has TRBV5-4 and TRBJ2-3, with 8 bases aligning to TRBD1. This CDR3 spans 16 amino acids. Germline V gene data show CDR1 as SGHNT and CDR2 as YYREEE (reference sequence). Trimming took 4 bases from V and 5 from J; bases not matched to a gene: 12. The CDR3 is CASSQIGTGLEDTQYF. CDR3 sequence (DNA): TGTGCCAGCAGCCAGATCGGGACAGGCTTGGAAGATACGCAGTATTTT.

The chain has TRBV5-8 and TRBJ2-2; TRBD2 matches at 8 bases. CDR1 is SGHTS and CDR2 is YDEGEE in the germline V gene. The CDR3 sequence is 16 residues long. The V segment lost 1 base and the J segment 3 bases; nucleotides outside the gene matches: 5. The CDR3 DNA is TGTGCCAGCAGCTTGACGGGGGGGCCGTACACCGGGGAGCTGTTTTTT. It yields the protein CASSLTGGPYTGELFF.

V is TRBV4-1 and J is TRBJ1-1; 7 bases align to TRBD1. The V segment lost 1 base and the J segment 4 bases; nucleotides outside the gene matches: 9. The CDR3 runs 16 residues. Germline loops: CDR1 MGHRA, CDR2 YSYEKL. This CDR3 is CASSQVRGQLITEAFF. The CDR3, as DNA: TGCGCCAGCAGCCAAGTCCGGGGACAGCTAATCACTGAAGCTTTCTTT.

This clone appeared a single time. The V gene is TRBV5-1, the J gene TRBJ2-5; D is ambiguous. This CDR3 region has 13 residues. Trimming pared 4 bases from V and 5 bases from J, leaving 12 bases between. The germline V gene has CDR1 SGHRS and CDR2 YFSETQ. The CDR3 sequence: CASSQISEETQYF. The CDR3 nucleotides are TGCGCCAGCAGCCAAATCTCCGAGGAGACCCAGTACTTC.

The chain employs TRBV7-2 and TRBJ2-5, with D perhaps TRBD1 (6 bases). The CDR3 is 14 residues long. V lost 4 bases to trimming and J lost 4 bases, with 13 bases between them. CDR1 and CDR2 (germline): SGHTA, FQGNSA. CDR3 amino acids: CASSSSWGPETQYF. The DNA of the CDR3 is TGTGCCAGCAGCTCCAGCTGGGGGCCAGAGACCCAGTACTTC.

The chain is built from TRBV5-1 and TRBJ1-3; D gene uncertain. The V end lost 0 bases, the J end lost 0 bases, and 10 bases lay between the germline ends. The CDR3 loop spans 16 amino acids. Germline V CDR1 and CDR2: SGHRS, YFSETQ. The CDR3: CASSLVSTTSGNTIYF. CDR3 in DNA: TGCGCCAGCAGCTTGGTTTCCACGACCTCTGGAAACACCATATATTTT.

V is TRBV6-6 and J is TRBJ2-7; a weak D match, TRBD1 (6 bases). CDR1 is MNHNY, CDR2 SVGAGI, per germline (reference sequence). CDR3 length equals 13 residues. The germline V and J ends were trimmed by 0 bases and 6 bases, with 9 bases remaining between them. DNA of the CDR3: TGTGCCAGCAGTTACTCGGGGGCTGGCGAGCAGTACTTC. Protein sequence: CASSYSGAGEQYF.

The chain links TRBV7-2 to TRBJ1-2; D unresolved. Germline V gene lookup returns CDR1 SGHTA and CDR2 FQGNSA. Trimming took 3 bases from V and 2 from J, leaving 7 bases between them. This CDR3 region has 13 residues. The CDR3 region has the DNA TGTGCCAGCAGCTTTCAAAGGAACTATGGCTACACCTTC. Translating it yields CASSFQRNYGYTF. The full variable domain, completed using reference TRBV7-2 and TRBJ1-2, is GAGVSQSPSNKVTEKGKDVELRCDPISGHTALYWYRQSLGQGLEFLIYFQGNSAPDKSGLPSDRFSAERTGGSVSTLTIQRTQQEDSAVYLCASSFQRNYGYTFGSGTRLTVV.

This chain connects TRBV2 to TRBJ2-3, with 13 bases that match TRBD2. The length of the CDR3 is 17 residues. V shed 4 bases, J shed 3 bases, and the junction held 7 bases outside the gene matches. Germline CDR1 and CDR2: SNHLY and FYNNEI. CDR3 amino acids: CASSGTLAGGLTDTQYF. The CDR3 bases are TGTGCCAGCAGTGGGACACTAGCGGGGGGGTTGACAGATACGCAGTATTTT.

The chain employs TRBV5-4 and TRBJ2-3, with D perhaps being TRBD1 or TRBD2 (5 bases each). CDR1 is SGHNT and CDR2 is YYREEE in the germline V gene (reference sequence). The CDR3 length is 16 residues. Trimming cost V 3 bases and J 2 bases, with 16 bases left between them. The CDR3 protein is CASSYPRVGATDTQYF. The CDR3 coding sequence is TGTGCCAGCAGCTACCCGAGGGTAGGGGCCACAGATACGCAGTATTTT.

This clone was seen more than once but under ten times. V and J are TRBV6-6 and TRBJ1-5; a weak D match, TRBD1 (6 bases). The CDR3 contains 14 residues. CDR1 MNHNY and CDR2 SVGAGI come from the germline V gene (reference sequence). V was pared by 8 bases and J by 4 bases, with 15 bases between. The CDR3 reads CASVGPGANQPQHF. DNA of the CDR3: TGTGCCAGCGTCGGCCCAGGGGCTAATCAGCCCCAGCATTTT.

The rearrangement links TRBV2 to TRBJ1-6; no clear D gene. The length of the CDR3 is 14 residues. Trimming cost V 0 bases and J 13 bases, with 13 bases left between them. Germline V gene sequence: CDR1 SNHLY, CDR2 FYNNEI. The CDR3 spells CASSEARRTYPLHF. The CDR3 DNA reads as TGTGCCAGCAGTGAAGCCCGACGAACCTATCCCCTCCACTTT.

This clone was recorded once. The rearrangement links TRBV5-1 to TRBJ2-5; 7 positions agree with TRBD2. The J segment lost 11 bases and the V segment lost 5 bases, leaving 12 bases of the junction unmatched. The germline gives CDR1 SGHRS, CDR2 YFSETQ. The CDR3 has 13 amino acids. As DNA, the CDR3 is TGCGCCAGCAGAGTCTGGGGCCGGGGGGAGCAGTACTTC. Encoded protein: CASRVWGRGEQYF. The whole variable domain, remainder taken from reference TRBV5-1 and TRBJ2-5, is KAGVTQTPRYLIKTRGQQVTLSCSPISGHRSVSWYQQTPGQGLQFLFEYFSETQRNKGNFPGRFSGRQFSNSRSEMNVSTLELGDSALYLCASRVWGRGEQYFGPGTRLLVL.

The chain recombines TRBV4-1 with TRBJ2-3, with TRBD2 as a possible D gene (5 bases). The CDR3 runs to 16 residues. V gave up 6 bases and J gave up 2 bases, with 18 bases separating them. Germline V gene data show CDR1 as MGHRA and CDR2 as YSYEKL. The CDR3 sequence: CASRDPGKKDTDTQYF. The DNA for the CDR3 is TGCGCCAGCAGGGACCCGGGGAAGAAAGACACAGATACGCAGTATTTT.

This chain joins TRBV10-3 and TRBJ1-3; D call uncertain. Germline V gene data show CDR1 as ENHRY and CDR2 as SYGVKD. The CDR3 runs to 15 residues. The V gene lost 6 bases and the J gene lost 2 bases, with 14 bases spanning the gap. DNA for the CDR3: TGTGCCATCAGGGATTTGGACGTAGCTGGAAACACCATATATTTT. It encodes CAIRDLDVAGNTIYF.

The CDR3 DNA is TGTGCCAGCAGCTTCGGACCTCCGAGCTCCTACGAGCAGTACTTC. Its protein is CASSFGPPSSYEQYF. The chain links TRBV7-6 to TRBJ2-7; D gene uncertain. CDR1 and CDR2 (germline): SGHVS, FNYEAQ. V was pared by 3 bases and J by 0 bases, with 12 bases between. This CDR3 is 15 amino acids long.

This clone was counted once. The chain couples TRBV6-1 to TRBJ2-1; 7 positions match TRBD2. V lost 1 base and J lost 4; bases outside the gene matches: 4. This CDR3 has 15 residues. Germline V gene sequence: CDR1 MNHNS, CDR2 SASEGT. This CDR3 reads CASSEGLAAYNEQFF. CDR3 DNA: TGTGCCAGCAGTGAAGGGCTAGCGGCTTACAATGAGCAGTTCTTC.

Regarding this clone: The junction does not match germline at one end; this may be a read error. The chain couples TRBV7-7 to TRBJ2-5; 7 bases fit TRBD1. Germline V lookup: CDR1 SSHAT, CDR2 FNYEAQ (reference sequence). The CDR3 has 14 residues. In DNA, the CDR3 is TGTGCTAGCAGCTTAGCAGGGGGAGTAGAGACCCAGTACTTC. As protein: CASSLAGGVETQYF. The full variable domain, completed using reference TRBV7-7 and TRBJ2-5, is GAGVSQSPRYKVTKRGQDVTLRCDPISSHATLYWYQQALGQGPEFLTYFNYEAQPDKSGLPSDRFSAERPEGSISTLTIQRTEQRDSAMYRCASSLAGGVETQYFGPGTRLLVL.

CDR3 residues: CASSITRGVMNTEAFF. The DNA for the CDR3 is TGTGCCAGTAGTATTACTCGGGGGGTGATGAACACTGAAGCTTTCTTT. The rearrangement joins TRBV19 to TRBJ1-1, with D possibly being TRBD1 (5 bases). Trimming shortened V by 3 bases and J by 0 bases, and 14 bases separated the two germline ends. The CDR3 sequence is 16 residues long. Germline V gene lookup returns CDR1 LNHDA and CDR2 SQIVND (reference sequence).

V is TRBV5-6 and J is TRBJ2-2, with a tentative D call TRBD1 (5 bases). The CDR3 totals 13 residues. The germline gives CDR1 SGHDT, CDR2 YYEEEE. Between the trimmed V and J ends, which lost 2 bases and 8 bases, there was a span of 10 bases. The CDR3 reads CASSFGQTGELFF. The DNA of the CDR3 is TGTGCCAGCAGCTTTGGACAAACTGGGGAGCTGTTTTTT.

The genes are TRBV10-2 and TRBJ2-1, with 9 bases matching TRBD2. The CDR3 covers 19 residues. From germline, CDR1 is WSHSY and CDR2 SAAADI. J gave up 7 bases and V 0 bases, and 16 bases lay outside the gene matches. The CDR3 protein is CASSESILAGRVRGNEQFF. The CDR3 DNA reads TGCGCCAGCAGTGAGTCGATTCTAGCGGGACGGGTCAGAGGAAATGAGCAGTTCTTC.

This clone has a handful of counts. This chain connects TRBV6-6 to TRBJ1-1, with 7 positions matching TRBD1. J lost 1 base, V lost 4 bases, and 6 bases had no gene match. Germline CDR1 is MNHNY and CDR2 is SVGAGI (reference sequence). The CDR3 is made up of 15 amino acids. CDR3 residues: CASSSSQGGNTEAFF. The CDR3 DNA reads TGTGCCAGCAGTTCCTCCCAGGGGGGGAACACTGAAGCTTTCTTT.

This clone came up once. The rearrangement uses TRBV2 and TRBJ2-7, with TRBD1 as a possible D gene (6 bases). Per the germline V gene, CDR1 is SNHLY and CDR2 is FYNNEI. The V end lost 2 bases, the J end lost 2 bases, and 13 bases lay between the germline ends. This CDR3 contains 15 residues. CDR3 protein: CASSELPGATYEQYF. The CDR3 DNA follows: TGTGCCAGCAGTGAACTTCCAGGGGCAACCTACGAGCAGTACTTC.

V is TRBV19 and J is TRBJ1-5; D is undetermined. Trimming took 4 bases from V and 1 from J, leaving 2 bases between them. Germline CDR1 reads LNHDA; CDR2 reads SQIVND (reference sequence). The CDR3 is 12 residues long. The CDR3 loop is CASSRSNQPQHF. For the CDR3, the DNA is TGTGCCAGTAGTAGGAGCAATCAGCCCCAGCATTTT.